The 5 T cell receptor beta chains presented below share a single source sample, sequenced in a study of blood T cell repertoires in COVID-19. The protocol was immunoSEQ multiplex PCR, while the TCRdb copy is restricted to in-frame clones and leaves out a portion. Here the sample spans around 220,000 clones, roughly 80% being singletons. The specimen sequenced was peripheral blood. The receptors derive from a human donor in a cohort sampled during active COVID-19.

This chain joins TRBV7-2 and TRBJ2-2; 11 bases align to TRBD1. The V and J ends lost 1 base and 4 bases, in that order; junction bases with no gene match: 5. The CDR3 sequence is 17 residues long. Looked up from germline, CDR1 is SGHTA and CDR2 is FQGNSA. The CDR3 DNA is TGTGCCAGCAGCTTAGATTGGACAGGGGGCAGCACCGGGGAGCTGTTTTTT. Encoded protein: CASSLDWTGGSTGELFF.

The chain links TRBV30 to TRBJ2-1; possible D gene TRBD1, 5 bases. Germline V gene sequence: CDR1 GTSNPN, CDR2 SVGIG (reference sequence). Trimming took off 4 bases at V and 7 bases at J, with 8 bases between the two ends. The CDR3 runs to 11 residues. CDR3 amino acids: CAWNRLNEQFF. The CDR3 DNA is TGTGCCTGGAACAGGTTAAATGAGCAGTTCTTC. The variable domain in full, completed from reference TRBV30 and TRBJ2-1, reads SQTIHQWPATLVQPVGSPLSLECTVEGTSNPNLYWYRQAAGRGLQLLFYSVGIGQISSEVPQNLSASRPQDRQFILSSKKLLLSDSGFYLCAWNRLNEQFFGPGTRLTVL.

This clone has a single count. The chain employs TRBV25-1 and TRBJ2-1; D gene uncertain. The CDR3 totals 10 residues. Trimming removed 4 bases from V and 10 bases from J, with 5 bases in between. Per germline, CDR1 MGHDK and CDR2 SYGVNS. The CDR3 sequence: CASSAREQFF. The CDR3 region has the DNA TGTGCCAGCAGTGCACGGGAGCAGTTCTTC.

The chain has TRBV6-5 and TRBJ1-2; TRBD1 matches at 10 bases. Germline-derived CDR1 and CDR2 are MNHEY and SVGAGI. Trimming took 7 bases from V and 4 from J; bases not matched to a gene: 9. The CDR3 runs to 15 residues. DNA of the CDR3: TGTGCCAGCACCCAGACAGGGGGCCGGAGCTATGGCTACACCTTC. Its translation: CASTQTGGRSYGYTF.

The table lists this clone with a few counts. V and J are TRBV30 and TRBJ2-7; no reliable D call. The CDR3 is 10 amino acids. The germline V and J ends were trimmed by 6 bases and 5 bases, with 8 bases remaining between them. Germline V gene lookup returns CDR1 GTSNPN and CDR2 SVGIG (reference sequence). CDR3 bases: TGTGCCTGTAGATTCCACGAGCAGTACTTC. It codes for CACRFHEQYF.